These 16 T cell receptor beta chains were sequenced from one sample in a study of fetal regulatory T cell absence and autoimmunity. Some clones are missing from TCRdb's copy, which holds only in-frame ones; the method was immunoSEQ multiplex PCR. The data contain 45,000 to 50,000 clones, about 80% of them singletons. Material for sequencing was cord blood. These receptors were taken from a newborn boy with IPEX syndrome.

The CDR3: CASKSGRGSWGNTEAFF. For the CDR3, the DNA is TGTGCCAGCAAATCAGGGAGGGGGTCTTGGGGTAACACTGAAGCTTTCTTT. The chain joins TRBV5-4 to TRBJ1-1, with D perhaps matching TRBD1 (6 bases). V shed 6 bases and J shed 2 bases, with 23 bases lying between them. This CDR3 has 17 residues. CDR1 is SGHNT, CDR2 YYREEE, per germline (reference sequence). Drawing the rest from reference TRBV5-4 and TRBJ1-1, the complete variable domain is ETGVTQSPTHLIKTRGQQVTLRCSSQSGHNTVSWYQQALGQGPQFIFQYYREEENGRGNFPPRFSGLQFPNYSSELNVNALELDDSALYLCASKSGRGSWGNTEAFFGQGTRLTVV.

This chain uses TRBV20-1 with TRBJ2-7; D gene uncertain. The germline V and J ends were trimmed by 1 base and 3 bases, with 4 bases remaining between them. Germline CDR1 reads DFQATT; CDR2 reads SNEGSKA (reference sequence). There are 11 residues in the CDR3. The CDR3 DNA sequence: TGCAGTGCTAGAGGACACTACGAGCAGTACTTC. Translation gives CSARGHYEQYF.

This sequence joins TRBV4-1 and TRBJ1-5; 10 bases map to TRBD1. V shed 3 bases and J 9 bases; nucleotides not matched to a gene: 11. This CDR3 contains 16 residues. Germline V gene data show CDR1 as MGHRA and CDR2 as YSYEKL. The CDR3 is CASSHRLRDRGVPQHF. CDR3 bases: TGCGCCAGCAGCCATCGTTTACGGGACAGGGGTGTGCCCCAGCATTTT.

The chain links TRBV5-8 to TRBJ2-7, with D possibly TRBD2 on 6 matching bases. V was trimmed by 4 bases and J by 0 bases, leaving 17 bases between them. This CDR3 region has 16 residues. Looked up from germline, CDR1 is SGHTS and CDR2 is YDEGEE. CDR3 in DNA: TGTGCCAGCAGCCGGCGGGGTTTCCCGGGCTCCTACGAGCAGTACTTC. Amino acid sequence: CASSRRGFPGSYEQYF.

The table lists this clone with a few counts. CDR3 in amino acids: CASSRQGSSYEQYF. In nucleotides, the CDR3 is TGTGCCAGTAGTAGACAGGGGAGCTCCTACGAGCAGTACTTC. This chain connects TRBV19 to TRBJ2-7; 8 bases fit TRBD1. V shed 4 bases and J 0 bases; nucleotides not matched to a gene: 2. CDR1 is LNHDA, CDR2 SQIVND, per germline (reference sequence). The CDR3 is made up of 14 amino acids. Based on the CDR3 plus reference TRBV19 and TRBJ2-7, the full variable domain is DGGITQSPKYLFRKEGQNVTLSCEQNLNHDAMYWYRQDPGQGLRLIYYSQIVNDFQKGDIAEGYSVSREKKESFPLTVTSAQKNPTAFYLCASSRQGSSYEQYFGPGTRLTVT.

The rearrangement links TRBV27 to TRBJ2-1, with D perhaps TRBD1 (5 bases). The CDR3 runs 15 residues. V was trimmed by 6 bases and J by 5 bases, leaving 17 bases between them. The V gene's germline CDR1 is MNHEY and CDR2 SMNVEV (reference sequence). CDR3 nucleotide sequence: TGTGCCAGCAGCAAAGGCAGGGTAATCCACAATGAGCAGTTCTTC. Its translation is CASSKGRVIHNEQFF.

This chain uses TRBV9 with TRBJ2-3, with TRBD2 identical over 8 bases. With V trimmed by 0 bases and J by 2 bases, 5 bases remained unmatched. This CDR3 comprises 16 residues. Germline CDR1 is SGDLS and CDR2 is YYNGEE. This CDR3 reads CASSVEGLGFTDTQYF. DNA for the CDR3: TGTGCCAGCAGCGTAGAGGGACTAGGGTTCACAGATACGCAGTATTTT.

The chain has TRBV6-5 and TRBJ2-3, with 15 bases lining up with TRBD2. Trimming at V came to 8 bases and at J to 5 bases, leaving 2 bases not matched to a gene. The CDR3 extends over 14 amino acids. The germline V gene encodes CDR1 MNHEY and CDR2 SVGAGI. CDR3 in amino acids: CASGLAGGEDTQYF. CDR3 in DNA: TGTGCCAGCGGACTAGCGGGGGGGGAAGATACGCAGTATTTT.

This chain joins TRBV9 and TRBJ1-1; a weak D match, TRBD1 (5 bases). CDR1 SGDLS and CDR2 YYNGEE come from the germline V gene. CDR3 size: 14 residues. Trimming pared 3 bases from V and 4 bases from J, leaving 13 bases between. CDR3 DNA: TGTGCCAGCAGCGCCCGGGACGGCACCACTGAAGCTTTCTTT. As protein: CASSARDGTTEAFF. Looking up the rest from reference TRBV9 and TRBJ1-1 gives the full variable domain: DSGVTQTPKHLITATGQRVTLRCSPRSGDLSVYWYQQSLDQGLQFLIQYYNGEERAKGNILERFSAQQFPDLHSELNLSSLELGDSALYFCASSARDGTTEAFFGQGTRLTVV.

The rearrangement uses TRBV19 and TRBJ2-7; D ambiguous. The V gene lost 1 base and the J gene lost 0 bases, with 4 bases spanning the gap. Germline CDR1 is LNHDA and CDR2 is SQIVND (reference sequence). This CDR3 spans 13 amino acids. In DNA form, the CDR3 reads TGTGCCAGTAGTATAGGGGCCTCCTACGAGCAGTACTTC. It translates to CASSIGASYEQYF.

The J gene is TRBJ2-3, the V gene TRBV5-1; D might be TRBD2 (6 bases). Trimming removed 1 base from V and 4 bases from J, with 10 bases in between. Germline V gene sequence: CDR1 SGHRS, CDR2 YFSETQ. The CDR3 is 14 residues long. In nucleotides, the CDR3 is TGCGCCAGCAGCTTGCCTCGACTAGCAGATACGCAGTATTTT. This codes for CASSLPRLADTQYF. The variable domain in full, with the rest retrieved from reference TRBV5-1 and TRBJ2-3, is KAGVTQTPRYLIKTRGQQVTLSCSPISGHRSVSWYQQTPGQGLQFLFEYFSETQRNKGNFPGRFSGRQFSNSRSEMNVSTLELGDSALYLCASSLPRLADTQYFGPGTRLTVL.

The chain recombines TRBV10-3 with TRBJ2-2; TRBD1 aligns across 10 bases. The germline CDR1 and CDR2 sequences are ENHRY and SYGVKD. The CDR3 has 19 residues. The trim removed 0 bases at V and 2 bases at J, leaving 9 bases unmatched. The CDR3: CAISESGLSTGGNTGELFF. The CDR3 DNA follows: TGTGCCATCAGTGAGTCCGGGCTGTCGACAGGGGGCAACACCGGGGAGCTGTTTTTT.

The chain uses TRBV10-1 and TRBJ1-2; no definite D call. The CDR3 is 10 residues long. CDR1 is WNHNN and CDR2 is SYGVQD in the germline V gene (reference sequence). V was clipped by 4 bases and J by 8 bases, with 5 bases between them. The CDR3 is CASSASGYTF. CDR3 nucleotides: TGCGCCAGCAGTGCTTCAGGCTACACCTTC.

This chain connects TRBV19 to TRBJ1-4, with a weak D call TRBD1 (6 bases). This CDR3 contains 15 residues. The germline V and J ends were trimmed by 5 bases and 9 bases, with 19 bases remaining between them. Looked up from germline, CDR1 is LNHDA and CDR2 is SQIVND (reference sequence). This CDR3 reads CASSPLTGHIKKLFF. Written as DNA, the CDR3 is TGTGCCAGTAGTCCCTTGACGGGACACATAAAAAAACTGTTTTTT.

CDR3 coding DNA: TGCGCCAGCAGCTTGGCCTCCAGGGATTACGAGCAGTACTTC. This translates into CASSLASRDYEQYF. The J gene is TRBJ2-7, the V gene TRBV5-1, with D perhaps matching TRBD1 (5 bases). This CDR3 region has 14 residues. Between the trimmed V and J ends, which lost 0 bases and 4 bases, there was a span of 11 bases. Germline lookup yields CDR1 SGHRS and CDR2 YFSETQ. Using reference TRBV5-1 and TRBJ2-7 for the parts outside the CDR3, the full variable domain is KAGVTQTPRYLIKTRGQQVTLSCSPISGHRSVSWYQQTPGQGLQFLFEYFSETQRNKGNFPGRFSGRQFSNSRSEMNVSTLELGDSALYLCASSLASRDYEQYFGPGTRLTVT.

V is TRBV5-1 and J is TRBJ2-5, with a possible D match to TRBD2 (5 bases). The V gene lost 0 bases and the J gene lost 1 base, with 10 bases spanning the gap. Germline lookup yields CDR1 SGHRS and CDR2 YFSETQ. This CDR3 contains 15 residues. CDR3 in amino acids: CASSLVLVGQETQYF. CDR3 DNA sequence: TGCGCCAGCAGCTTGGTACTAGTCGGCCAAGAGACCCAGTACTTC.